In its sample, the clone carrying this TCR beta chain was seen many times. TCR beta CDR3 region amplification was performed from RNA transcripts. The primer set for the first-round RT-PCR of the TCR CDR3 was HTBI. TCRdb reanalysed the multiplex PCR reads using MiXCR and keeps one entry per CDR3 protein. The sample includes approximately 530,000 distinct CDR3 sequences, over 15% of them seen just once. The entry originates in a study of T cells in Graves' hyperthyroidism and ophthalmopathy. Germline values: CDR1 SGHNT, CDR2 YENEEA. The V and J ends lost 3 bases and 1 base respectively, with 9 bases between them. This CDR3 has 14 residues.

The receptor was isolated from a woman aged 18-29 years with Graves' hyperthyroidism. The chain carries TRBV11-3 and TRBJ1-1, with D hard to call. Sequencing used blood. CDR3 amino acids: CASSFRPENTEAFF. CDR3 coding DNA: TGTGCCAGCAGCTTCAGACCTGAGAACACTGAAGCTTTCTTT.